This entry describes one T cell receptor beta chain. What it recognizes is unknown. The V and J ends lost 5 bases and 4 bases respectively, with 8 bases between them. The CDR3 loop spans 12 amino acids. Germline V CDR1 and CDR2: LNHNV, YYDKDF (reference sequence). These data originate in a study of shared clonotypes between healthy human individuals. On the study more broadly: Each donor contributed plates that comprised three CD4 naive, three CD4 memory, two CD8 naive and one CD8 memory. Regarding the study as a whole: Researchers sampled only blood; tissue repertoires likely differ.

Every subset had its genomic DNA shared out evenly among several immunoSEQ plates. This table comes from immunoSEQ multiplex PCR, and its TCRdb copy is limited to in-frame clones, with some not included. Of millions of clones detected, more than 80% appear once; the ten largest clones hold around 0.15%. CD45RA-negative memory and CD45RA+ naive subsets were split from the CD4+ cells. The chain has TRBV15 and TRBJ2-5; a weak D match, TRBD1 (5 bases). This sequence was found in a man younger than 30 in good health. Specimen: naive CD4+ T cells sorted from blood. Subset indicated: CD45RA+ positively selected. The CDR3 is CATSPRAETQYF. The CDR3 bases are TGTGCCACCAGCCCCAGGGCAGAGACCCAGTACTTC.